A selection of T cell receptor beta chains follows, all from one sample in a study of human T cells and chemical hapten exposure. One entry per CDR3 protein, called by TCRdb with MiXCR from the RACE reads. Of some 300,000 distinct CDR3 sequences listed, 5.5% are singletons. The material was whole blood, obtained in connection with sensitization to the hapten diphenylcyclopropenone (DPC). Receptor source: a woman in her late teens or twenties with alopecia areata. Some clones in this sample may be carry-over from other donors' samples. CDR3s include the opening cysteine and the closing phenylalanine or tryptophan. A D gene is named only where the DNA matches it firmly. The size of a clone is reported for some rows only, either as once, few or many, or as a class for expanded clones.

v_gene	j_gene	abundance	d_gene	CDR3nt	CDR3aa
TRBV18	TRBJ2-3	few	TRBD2	TGTGCCAGCTCATCGGGGACTAGCGGGGCGGCAGATACGCAGTATTTT	CASSSGTSGAADTQYF
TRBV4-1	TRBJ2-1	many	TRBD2	TGCGCCAGCAGCCAAGCTCCACTAGCGGGGGGGTATGAGCAGTTCTTC	CASSQAPLAGGYEQFF
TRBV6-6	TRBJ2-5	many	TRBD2	TGTGCCAGCAGTTACGCGGGAGGGGAGACCCAGTACTTC	CASSYAGGETQYF
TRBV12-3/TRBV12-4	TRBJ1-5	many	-	TGTGCCAGCAGTATCACCAATCAGCCCCAGCATTTT	CASSITNQPQHF
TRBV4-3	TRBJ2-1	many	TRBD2	TGCGCCAGCAGCCAAGCACGGGGGGGGCCGGATGAGCAGTTCTTC	CASSQARGGPDEQFF
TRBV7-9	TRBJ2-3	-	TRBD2	TGTGCCAGCAGCCCTAGCGGGGGGCGGCCAGATACGCAGTATTTT	CASSPSGGRPDTQYF
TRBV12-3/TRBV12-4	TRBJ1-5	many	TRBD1	TGTGCCAGCAGTCCGACAGGGTACGCTCAGCCCCAGCATTTT	CASSPTGYAQPQHF
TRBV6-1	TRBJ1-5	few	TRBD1	TGTGCCAGCAGGGAAGGACAGGGGGCGGATCAGCCCCAGCATTTT	CASREGQGADQPQHF
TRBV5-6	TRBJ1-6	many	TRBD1	TGTGCCAGCAGGACCGGGACAGGTGTTGGTTCACCCCTCCACTTT	CASRTGTGVGSPLHF
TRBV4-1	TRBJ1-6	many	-	TGCGCCAGCAGCCAAGCCAACCGCGGGTCACCCCTCCACTTT	CASSQANRGSPLHF
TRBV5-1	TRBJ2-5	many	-	TGCGCCAGCAGCTTTGGGTCTCAAGAGACCCAGTACTTC	CASSFGSQETQYF
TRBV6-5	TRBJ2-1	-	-	TGTGCCAGCAGTTATCACGGCAAGGGGTCCTACAATGAGCAGTTCTTC	CASSYHGKGSYNEQFF
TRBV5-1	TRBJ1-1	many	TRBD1	TGCGCCAGCAGCCGGGACAGCCGGTCGTTCTTT	CASSRDSRSFF
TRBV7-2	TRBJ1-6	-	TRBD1	TGTGCCAGCAGCACGGACAGGGGGCCTAATTCACCCCTCCACTTT	CASSTDRGPNSPLHF
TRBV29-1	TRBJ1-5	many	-	TGCAGCGTTGGGTTAGGGGAACTCCAGCCCCAGCATTTT	CSVGLGELQPQHF
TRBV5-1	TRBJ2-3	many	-	TGCGCCAGCAGCTGGAGGGGGGCCGGCACAGATACGCAGTATTTT	CASSWRGAGTDTQYF
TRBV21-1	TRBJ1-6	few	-	TGTGCCAGCAGCAATCCCCCGGGGACAGGAGACCCACCCCTCCACTTT	CASSNPPGTGDPPLHF
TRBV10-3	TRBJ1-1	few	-	TGTGCCGCCGGGGCAGGCGATTACACTGAAGCTTTCTTT	CAAGAGDYTEAFF
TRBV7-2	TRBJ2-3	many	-	TGTGCCAGCAGCTTATCCGTAAGGACAGATACGCAGTATTTT	CASSLSVRTDTQYF
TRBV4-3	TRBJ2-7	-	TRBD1	TGCGCCAGCAGCCAAGACCCCGGGACAGTTTTCTACGAGCAGTACTTC	CASSQDPGTVFYEQYF
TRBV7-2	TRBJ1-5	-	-	TGTGCCAGCAGCTTCTCGGGCCTTCCCCAGCATTTT	CASSFSGLPQHF
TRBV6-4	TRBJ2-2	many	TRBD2	TGTGCCAGCAGCCGACTAGCGGAGAACACCGGGGAGCTGTTTTTT	CASSRLAENTGELFF
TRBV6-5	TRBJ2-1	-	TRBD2	TGTGCCAGCAGTTACTCCCGGACTAGCGGGGACCGCAATGAGCAGTTCTTC	CASSYSRTSGDRNEQFF
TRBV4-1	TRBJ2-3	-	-	TGCGCCAGCAGCCAAGATACGGGCGCCACAGATACGCAGTATTTT	CASSQDTGATDTQYF
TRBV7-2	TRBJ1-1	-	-	TGTGCCAGCAGCTTAGAAGGGTTCCCGAACACTGAAGCTTTCTTT	CASSLEGFPNTEAFF
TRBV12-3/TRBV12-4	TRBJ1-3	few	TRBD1	TGTGCCAGCAGTCCGGGGACAGGGGTGTTTGGAAACACCATATATTTT	CASSPGTGVFGNTIYF
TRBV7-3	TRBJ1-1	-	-	TGTGCCAGCAGCTCAGGACAGCCTATGAACACTGAAGCTTTCTTT	CASSSGQPMNTEAFF
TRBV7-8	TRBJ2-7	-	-	TGTGCCAGCAGCCCAGGTACAGGTCTCAGCTCCTACGAGCAGTACTTC	CASSPGTGLSSYEQYF
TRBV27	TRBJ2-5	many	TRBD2	TGTGCCAGCAGCAGACTAGCGGTATCCGAAGAGACCCAGTACTTC	CASSRLAVSEETQYF
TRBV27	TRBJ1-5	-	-	TGTGCCAGCAGTCCGACCCGTTACCCCAATCAGCCCCAGCATTTT	CASSPTRYPNQPQHF
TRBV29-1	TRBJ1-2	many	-	TGCAGCGGCGCCGAGGGAGACTATGGCTACACCTTC	CSGAEGDYGYTF
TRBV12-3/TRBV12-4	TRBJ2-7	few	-	TGTGCCAGCAGCCTATATCCGGGTGTCCGGAACTACGAGCAGTACTTC	CASSLYPGVRNYEQYF
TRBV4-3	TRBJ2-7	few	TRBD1	TGCGCCAGCAGCCAAACGACAGGGCCCTACGAGCAGTACTTC	CASSQTTGPYEQYF
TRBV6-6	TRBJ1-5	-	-	TGTGCCAGCAGTTACATGGGAGTTCCCCAGCATTTT	CASSYMGVPQHF